This TCR beta chain comes out of a study of shared clonotypes between healthy human individuals. General study points: Among donors, sharing of clonotypes was expected to be affected by sequencing depth.

Samples underwent the assay at deep level. Produced via immunoSEQ multiplex PCR; TCRdb's table is partial and in-frame only. The sample shows over 2 million clones, 85% to 95% of them seen only once. CD45RA-negative memory and CD45RA+ naive subsets were split from the CD4+ cells. A word on this clone: Its antigen remains unknown.

J was trimmed by 4 bases and V by 0 bases; bases with no gene match: 1. CDR3 length: 14 amino acids. Germline values: CDR1 SGHVS, CDR2 FQNEAQ. Sequenced sample: naive CD4+ T cells sorted from blood. Subset indicated: CD45RA+ positively selected. The gene calls are TRBV7-8 and TRBJ2-3, with 7 bases matching TRBD2. The sequence was obtained from a man younger than 35 in good health. The CDR3, as DNA: TGTGCCAGCAGCTTAGCGGGGGGGGCAGATACGCAGTATTTT. Amino acid sequence: CASSLAGGADTQYF.